The next 12 T cell receptor beta chains were all read from a single sample in a study of cytomegalovirus exposure and HLA in healthy donors listed by TCRdb under 2017. Library prep was done by the immunoSEQ multiplex PCR assay. For the multiplex PCR, a mixture combining 60 forward primers for TCR Vbeta segments and 13 reverse primers for TCR Jbeta segments was used. The table comes from immuneACCESS by way of TCRdb, which keeps in-frame sequences with V and J called. Part of the clones is missing from these tables; in studies checked, under half for an unresolved V gene and the rest for unknown reasons. This sample gives about 150,000 clones in total; approximately 79% of them show up just once. The biggest ten clones account for 4.3% of the sample. The sample taken for sequencing was PBMCs. Source of these receptors: a man between 18 and 35 years old in good health and CMV-seropositive.

This clone was seen a handful of times. The same CDR3 also results from other DNA sequences found in this sample. V and J are TRBV6-5 and TRBJ2-7; TRBD1 matches 12 bases. The CDR3 is 15 residues long. Germline-derived CDR1 and CDR2 are MNHEY and SVGAGI. V trimming: 5 bases; J trimming: 6 bases; junction bases outside the gene matches: 8. In nucleotides, the CDR3 is TGTGCCAGCAGTCCGGGGACAGGGGGCATCTTCGAGCAGTACTTC. Protein: CASSPGTGGIFEQYF.

The table lists this clone with a few counts. DNA of the CDR3: TGTGCCAGCAGTATAACTTTACTCGGGATCTCTGGAAACACCATATATTTT. Translating it yields CASSITLLGISGNTIYF. V gene TRBV28 combines with J gene TRBJ1-3; D is unresolved. The V gene lost 5 bases and the J gene lost 0 bases, with 17 bases spanning the gap. The CDR3 is made up of 17 amino acids. The germline V gene encodes CDR1 MDHEN and CDR2 SYDVKM.

The rearrangement links TRBV27 to TRBJ2-7, with D unclear. CDR1 and CDR2 from the germline V gene are MNHEY and SMNVEV (reference sequence). V was shortened by 6 bases and J by 3 bases, with 12 bases between the two germline ends. The CDR3 contains 13 residues. The CDR3: CASSALPVYEQYF. DNA of the CDR3: TGTGCCAGCAGCGCACTCCCGGTCTACGAGCAGTACTTC.

CDR3 region: CASGARAYGYTF. The CDR3 region has the DNA TGTGCCAGCGGGGCCCGGGCCTATGGCTACACCTTC. This sequence joins TRBV6-5 and TRBJ1-2; maybe TRBD1 (5 bases). Looked up from germline, CDR1 is MNHEY and CDR2 is SVGAGI. Trimming stripped 8 bases from V and 4 bases from J, with 11 bases between. The CDR3 consists of 12 residues.

This clone was detected once. This chain connects TRBV27 to TRBJ1-2, with 9 bases aligning to TRBD1. The CDR3 is 14 residues long. Germline CDR1 MNHEY, CDR2 SMNVEV (reference sequence). V lost 6 bases, J lost 7 bases, and 9 bases stayed unmatched. The CDR3 protein is CASREHRGLGGYTF. The CDR3 DNA sequence: TGTGCCAGCAGGGAACACAGGGGGCTAGGTGGCTACACCTTC.

The rearrangement links TRBV4-2 to TRBJ2-3; a possible D gene is TRBD2 (6 bases). Trimming removed 4 bases from V and 3 bases from J, with 14 bases in between. Germline CDR1 is LGHNA and CDR2 is YNFKEQ. This CDR3 is built from 15 residues. The CDR3 loop is CASSRFGGKTDTQYF. The CDR3 DNA is TGTGCCAGCAGCCGGTTTGGCGGGAAGACAGATACGCAGTATTTT.

The V and J genes are TRBV6-5 and TRBJ1-2; perhaps TRBD1 as D (6 bases). CDR3 length: 13 residues. Looked up from germline, CDR1 is MNHEY and CDR2 is SVGAGI. Trimming took 6 bases from V and 1 from J, leaving 9 bases between them. The CDR3 loop reads CASSRQVNYGYTF. Here the CDR3 DNA reads TGTGCCAGCAGCCGACAGGTTAACTATGGCTACACCTTC.

The V gene is TRBV18, the J gene TRBJ2-1, with D possibly matching TRBD2 (5 bases). The CDR3 length is 12 residues. V was clipped by 4 bases and J by 10 bases, with 11 bases between them. Germline assignment: CDR1 KGHSH and CDR2 LQKENI. CDR3 sequence (DNA): TGTGCCAGCTCACGCCCCGGGAACGAGCAGTTCTTC. The encoded protein is CASSRPGNEQFF. Full variable domain (rest looked up from reference TRBV18 and TRBJ2-1): NAGVMQNPRHLVRRRGQEARLRCSPMKGHSHVYWYRQLPEEGLKFMVYLQKENIIDESGMPKERFSAEFPKEGPSILRIQQVVRGDSAAYFCASSRPGNEQFFGPGTRLTVL.

The rearrangement links TRBV10-3 to TRBJ2-1; 9 nucleotides align to TRBD2. Germline values: CDR1 ENHRY, CDR2 SYGVKD. There are 15 residues in the CDR3. V was clipped by 3 bases and J by 5 bases; unmatched bases: 5. CDR3: CAISEIAGDDNEQFF. The CDR3 DNA reads TGTGCCATCAGTGAAATAGCGGGAGACGACAATGAGCAGTTCTTC.

This sequence joins TRBV10-1 and TRBJ2-3; possibly TRBD1 for D (5 bases). CDR3 size: 14 residues. Trimming shortened V by 2 bases and J by 5 bases, and 11 bases separated the two germline ends. CDR1 is WNHNN and CDR2 is SYGVQD in the germline V gene (reference sequence). In nucleotides, the CDR3 is TGCGCCAGCAGTGAGCAAGGGGCCGGAGATACGCAGTATTTT. Its translation: CASSEQGAGDTQYF.

The gene calls are TRBV6-5 and TRBJ1-1, with 9 bases matching TRBD1. Losses at the gene ends were 3 bases for V and 6 bases for J; bases not matched to a gene: 5. Germline loops: CDR1 MNHEY, CDR2 SVGAGI. This CDR3 is built from 14 residues. The CDR3 region is CASSYSDRGAEAFF. The CDR3 nucleotides read TGTGCCAGCAGTTATTCCGACAGGGGGGCTGAAGCTTTCTTT.

The chain recombines TRBV29-1 with TRBJ1-2; possible D gene TRBD1, 6 bases. Trimming stripped 6 bases from V and 8 bases from J, with 13 bases between. Germline V lookup: CDR1 SQVTM, CDR2 ANQGSEA. The CDR3 is made up of 11 amino acids. The CDR3 loop is CSVAQGGGYTF. In DNA, the CDR3 is TGCAGCGTCGCACAGGGAGGGGGCTACACCTTC.